The clone carrying this T cell receptor beta chain was seen once. Its antigen is unknown. This entry comes from a study of OX40 agonist ivuxolimab in advanced cancers. Looking at the study overall: Administration of intravenous ivuxolimab to patients occurred every 2 weeks at 0.01 to 10 mg/kg. Mean age approximately 59 years, range about 20 to 79; around 80% male.

Regarding the study as a whole: More expanded clones were seen, on average, in CD8+ T cells than in CD4+. Doses of 0.1 to 3.0 mg/kg were accompanied by clonal expansion of CD4+ and CD8+ blood T cells by week 6.

Generated by immunoSEQ multiplex PCR, the TCRdb table keeps only in-frame clones and is missing some. In the table there are 90,000 or so clones, about 91% of which are singletons. The CDR3 is 15 residues long. In germline, CDR1 is MNHEY, CDR2 SMNVEV (reference sequence). Trimming cost V 3 bases and J 1 base, with 10 bases left between them. This chain joins TRBV27 and TRBJ1-5, with D tentatively TRBD1 (5 bases). The starting material was CD4+ or CD8+ T cells sorted from blood, obtained in a trial of the OX40 agonist ivuxolimab. This sequence originates from an adult with an advanced solid tumor such as melanoma, head and neck, liver or kidney cancer. The CDR3 nucleotides read TGTGCCAGCAGTTTGGGGACGGGGAGCAATCAGCCCCAGCATTTT. It yields the protein CASSLGTGSNQPQHF.